The 21 T cell receptor beta chains presented below share a single source sample, sequenced in a study of T cells in narcolepsy (dated by TCRdb to between 2018 and 2020). The library was made by the immunoSEQ multiplex PCR assay. Here the immuneACCESS table is served through TCRdb, limited to in-frame sequences with V and J called. Missing clones are a known gap in these copies; in checked studies unresolved V genes cover under half, and the rest lacks a known reason. This sample is represented by tens of thousands of clones; 78% of them were singletons. Roughly 1.2% of the sample is in the top ten clones. Sample: CD45RA- memory CD4+ T cells from PBMCs. Interpreted using the paper, the cell subset or site label stands for: memory T cells sorted ex vivo from peripheral blood. All receptors come from a human donor with narcolepsy.

V usage is TRBV5-1 and J usage is TRBJ1-1; no clear D gene. The CDR3 spans 13 residues. The V and J ends lost 2 bases and 5 bases respectively, with 10 bases between them. The germline CDR1 and CDR2 sequences are SGHRS and YFSETQ. Here the CDR3 DNA reads TGCGCCAGCAGCTTAGCCTTTGAGACTGAAGCTTTCTTT. Translating gives CASSLAFETEAFF.

The V gene is TRBV6-5, the J gene TRBJ1-1, with D possibly matching TRBD1 (6 bases). CDR1 MNHEY and CDR2 SVGAGI come from the germline V gene. V lost 4 bases and J lost 4, with 10 bases in between. The CDR3 has 13 residues. The CDR3 region has the DNA TGTGCCAGCAGTTTTGGAGGGGGCACTGAAGCTTTCTTT. It encodes CASSFGGGTEAFF.

To note about this clone: The sample has other DNA sequences that encode this CDR3 too. J is TRBJ2-2 and V is TRBV7-8; no clear D gene. V lost 3 bases and J 5 bases, leaving 7 bases between the germline ends. CDR3 length equals 13 residues. Germline V gives CDR1 SGHVS, CDR2 FQNEAQ. The CDR3 reads CASSLLKTGELFF. Written as DNA, the CDR3 is TGTGCCAGCAGCTTGTTAAAAACCGGGGAGCTGTTTTTT.

This sequence joins TRBV2 and TRBJ2-1; 8 nucleotides agree with TRBD2. The CDR3 totals 16 residues. The germline V gene encodes CDR1 SNHLY and CDR2 FYNNEI. With 7 bases clipped from V and 4 bases from J, the junction kept 12 bases outside the gene matches. CDR3 bases: TGTGCCAGCAATCGGCCGGCGGGGGGAATTTACAATGAGCAGTTCTTC. Protein product: CASNRPAGGIYNEQFF.

The CDR3 protein is CASIYGGQGAETQYF. Here the CDR3 DNA reads TGTGCCAGCATTTACGGGGGACAGGGAGCGGAGACCCAGTACTTC. This rearrangement joins TRBV2 to TRBJ2-5, with 9 positions matching TRBD1. Germline values: CDR1 SNHLY, CDR2 FYNNEI. V dropped 7 bases and J dropped 5; count of bases not matched to a gene: 11. The CDR3 consists of 15 residues. Combining the CDR3 with reference TRBV2 and TRBJ2-5 gives the whole variable domain EPEVTQTPSHQVTQMGQEVILRCVPISNHLYFYWYRQILGQKVEFLVSFYNNEISEKSEIFDDQFSVERPDGSNFTLKIRSTKLEDSAMYFCASIYGGQGAETQYFGPGTRLLVL.

This clone was counted a single time. The gene calls are TRBV2 and TRBJ2-7, with D possibly being TRBD1 (6 bases). CDR3 length equals 12 residues. V was cut by 6 bases and J by 4 bases, with 10 bases left in between. Germline V gives CDR1 SNHLY, CDR2 FYNNEI. CDR3 in amino acids: CASRTGTYEQYF. The CDR3, as DNA: TGTGCCAGCAGAACAGGGACATACGAGCAGTACTTC.

V is TRBV7-8 and J is TRBJ2-3; 7 bases agree with TRBD2. The CDR3 totals 15 residues. Per the germline V gene, CDR1 is SGHVS and CDR2 is FQNEAQ. J lost 1 base, V lost 5 bases, and 6 bases had no gene match. The CDR3 reads CASSRGVARTDTQYF. The CDR3 DNA reads TGTGCCAGCAGCCGGGGGGTAGCGCGCACAGATACGCAGTATTTT.

The gene calls are TRBV6-6 and TRBJ2-7, with D perhaps TRBD1 or TRBD2 (5 bases each). The V and J ends lost 0 bases and 6 bases respectively, with 12 bases between them. The germline gives CDR1 MNHNY, CDR2 SVGAGI (reference sequence). This CDR3 spans 14 amino acids. CDR3 sequence: CASSYSVFGTEQYF. The CDR3 DNA reads TGTGCCAGCAGTTACTCGGTTTTCGGGACCGAGCAGTACTTC.

The CDR3 DNA follows: TGTGCCAGCAGCCAAAGCCAGGGGAACACCGGGGAGCTGTTTTTT. This sequence encodes CASSQSQGNTGELFF. The rearrangement joins TRBV14 to TRBJ2-2, with a possible D match to TRBD1 (5 bases). The CDR3 runs 15 residues. The germline V gene encodes CDR1 SGHDN and CDR2 FVKESK. With 2 bases removed from V and 1 base from J, the gap between germline ends came to 8 bases.

This chain connects TRBV2 to TRBJ1-2; D gene uncertain. Germline V gene data show CDR1 as SNHLY and CDR2 as FYNNEI. The CDR3 runs 11 residues. V was pared by 7 bases and J by 0 bases, with 3 bases between. The CDR3 protein is CASMSNYGYTF. DNA of the CDR3: TGTGCCAGCATGTCTAACTATGGCTACACCTTC.

V and J are TRBV5-1 and TRBJ2-3, with 7 positions matching TRBD2. CDR1 SGHRS and CDR2 YFSETQ come from the germline V gene. The V and J ends lost 7 bases and 0 bases, in that order; junction bases with no gene match: 14. CDR3 length: 17 amino acids. In DNA, the CDR3 is TGCGCCAGCGGGATGGCTAGCGGCCACTTTAGCACAGATACGCAGTATTTT. Translation gives CASGMASGHFSTDTQYF.

This chain connects TRBV6-5 to TRBJ2-7; the match to TRBD2 covers 8 bases. Looked up from germline, CDR1 is MNHEY and CDR2 is SVGAGI. The CDR3 totals 14 residues. J was trimmed by 3 bases and V by 5 bases; bases with no gene match: 6. The CDR3 nucleotides are TGTGCCAGCAGTAACAGCGGGGGAAGCTACGAGCAGTACTTC. It is translated as CASSNSGGSYEQYF.

The rearrangement links TRBV10-3 to TRBJ2-3; 7 positions match TRBD2. There are 15 residues in the CDR3. From germline, CDR1 is ENHRY and CDR2 SYGVKD. V gave up 8 bases and J gave up 3 bases; unmatched junction bases: 11. This CDR3 reads CAIGSLAGETDTQYF. CDR3 sequence (DNA): TGTGCCATCGGCTCTTTGGCGGGAGAGACAGATACGCAGTATTTT.

The chain combines TRBV6-1 with TRBJ1-5; D ambiguous. This CDR3 is built from 14 residues. V lost 8 bases to trimming and J lost 2 bases, with 13 bases between them. CDR1 and CDR2 from the germline V gene are MNHNS and SASEGT. The CDR3 DNA follows: TGTGCCAGCTTACGACTGAGGGGCAATCAGCCCCAGCATTTT. Its protein product is CASLRLRGNQPQHF.

The chain combines TRBV6-6 with TRBJ2-2, with D maybe TRBD1 (5 bases). The length of the CDR3 is 14 residues. V shed 8 bases and J shed 4 bases, with 14 bases lying between them. Germline assignment: CDR1 MNHNY and CDR2 SVGAGI (reference sequence). In nucleotides, the CDR3 is TGTGCCAGCTTCTATCTAAGGGGCACCGGGGAGCTGTTTTTT. It codes for CASFYLRGTGELFF.

In regard to this clone: One end of the junction fails to match germline, which may point to a read error. The rearrangement uses TRBV11-2 and TRBJ2-5; maybe TRBD1 (6 bases). From germline, CDR1 is SGHAT and CDR2 FQNNGV. The CDR3 has 15 amino acids. The CDR3 sequence: CASSLDRGNQEIQYF. The CDR3 nucleotides read TGTGCCAGCAGCTTAGACAGGGGAAACCAAGAGATCCAGTACTTC.

In its sample, this clone is medium-sized. The genes are TRBV16 and TRBJ1-1; D is uncertain. Trimming took off 2 bases at V and 8 bases at J, with 6 bases between the two ends. The CDR3 extends over 11 amino acids. Per germline, CDR1 KGHSY and CDR2 FQNENV. The DNA of the CDR3 is TGTGCCAGCAGCCAACGGCAAGAAGCTTTCTTT. This codes for CASSQRQEAFF. Filled out from reference TRBV16 and TRBJ1-1, the complete variable domain reads GEEVAQTPKHLVRGEGQKAKLYCAPIKGHSYVFWYQQVLKNEFKFLISFQNENVFDETGMPKERFSAKCLPNSPCSLEIQATKLEDSAVYFCASSQRQEAFFGQGTRLTVV.

The chain carries TRBV15 and TRBJ1-2, with TRBD1 identical over 9 bases. With 0 bases clipped from V and 8 bases from J, the junction kept 7 bases outside the gene matches. The CDR3 has 15 amino acids. Germline V gene data show CDR1 as LNHNV and CDR2 as YYDKDF (reference sequence). The CDR3 loop is CATSRDLHRGHGYTF. In DNA form, the CDR3 reads TGTGCCACCAGCAGAGATTTGCACAGGGGGCACGGCTACACCTTC.

With respect to this clone: Other DNA sequences in the same sample also yield this CDR3. The genes are TRBV18 and TRBJ2-4; the D gene could be TRBD1 or TRBD2 (5 bases each). The CDR3 runs to 18 residues. Germline V gene sequence: CDR1 KGHSH, CDR2 LQKENI. The germline V and J ends were trimmed by 3 bases and 0 bases, with 18 bases remaining between them. The CDR3 loop reads CASSPQGEGVKAKNIQYF. As DNA, the CDR3 is TGTGCCAGCTCACCGCAGGGAGAAGGCGTAAAAGCCAAAAACATTCAGTACTTC.

J is TRBJ1-2 and V is TRBV10-2; TRBD1 agrees at 8 bases. Germline V CDR1 and CDR2: WSHSY, SAAADI. After removal of 1 base from V and 4 bases from J, the junction contained 2 bases not matched to a gene. CDR3 size: 14 residues. This chain's CDR3 is CASSELGTGYGYTF. DNA for the CDR3: TGCGCCAGCAGTGAGTTAGGGACAGGCTATGGCTACACCTTC.

This clone has a single count. CDR3 in DNA: TGTGCCAGCAGCATATCAGGGGCCCCCAATCAGCCCCAGCATTTT. It specifies CASSISGAPNQPQHF. The V call is TRBV9, the J call TRBJ1-5, with D tentatively TRBD1 (6 bases). Germline CDR1 reads SGDLS; CDR2 reads YYNGEE. The CDR3 consists of 15 residues. Deletions cut 4 bases from V and 3 bases from J, with 14 bases between.